This passage covers 6 T cell receptor beta chains from one sample sequenced in a study of control samples from healthy donors and cancer patients. Repertoires were generated with immunoSEQ multiplex PCR, while TCRdb's copy carries only in-frame clones and drops some. The sample lists under 450,000 clones, about 93% occurring once. Sequencing was performed on PBMCs. Receptors originate from a middle-aged man with head and neck cancer.

This clone came up a few times. V gene TRBV14 combines with J gene TRBJ2-7; the D gene is possibly TRBD1 (6 bases). The ends were cut back, 5 bases at V and 2 bases at J, with 13 bases in the middle. The CDR3 contains 14 residues. CDR1 and CDR2 from the germline V gene are SGHDN and FVKESK. Here the CDR3 reads CASSASRGTYEQYF. In DNA, the CDR3 is TGTGCCAGCAGCGCAAGCAGGGGAACCTACGAGCAGTACTTC. The whole variable domain, remainder taken from reference TRBV14 and TRBJ2-7, is EAGVTQFPSHSVIEKGQTVTLRCDPISGHDNLYWYRRVMGKEIKFLLHFVKESKQDESGMPNNRFLAERTGGTYSTLKVQPAELEDSGVYFCASSASRGTYEQYFGPGTRLTVT.

The V gene is TRBV12-3 or TRBV12-4, the J gene TRBJ1-1; D perhaps matches TRBD1 (5 bases). The CDR3 totals 12 residues. In DNA form, the CDR3 reads TGTGCGGTGGGGGGGTTGAGGACTGAAGCTTTCTTT. It encodes CAVGGLRTEAFF.

The chain uses TRBV30 and TRBJ2-7, with 8 positions matching TRBD2. CDR3 length: 16 amino acids. Germline-derived CDR1 and CDR2 are GTSNPN and SVGIG (reference sequence). V lost 5 bases and J lost 4; bases outside the gene matches: 16. CDR3 protein: CAWQAPLPGGGYEQYF. The CDR3 region has the DNA TGTGCCTGGCAGGCCCCCCTCCCGGGAGGGGGGTACGAGCAGTACTTC.

The chain joins TRBV10-1 to TRBJ1-2; 9 bases align to TRBD1. This CDR3 region has 15 residues. CDR1 and CDR2 from the germline V gene are WNHNN and SYGVQD (reference sequence). Germline trimming cut 11 bases from V and 8 bases from J; bases unmatched to any gene: 18. In DNA form, the CDR3 reads TGCGCCCCAGGTGGGACGGGACAGGGTCGTGCGGGCTACACCTTC. It specifies CAPGGTGQGRAGYTF.

This sequence joins TRBV30 and TRBJ2-7; D call uncertain. The CDR3 totals 13 residues. Looked up from germline, CDR1 is GTSNPN and CDR2 is SVGIG (reference sequence). V lost 4 bases and J lost 1, with 11 bases in between. Here the CDR3 DNA reads TGTGCCTGGACCCCCGGCGGTTCCTACGAGCAGTACTTC. Protein product: CAWTPGGSYEQYF.

This clone was picked up one time. The chain has TRBV7-3 and TRBJ2-3; no reliable D call. The CDR3 sequence is 15 residues long. Trimming stripped 3 bases from V and 0 bases from J, with 10 bases between. The germline gives CDR1 SGHTA, CDR2 FQGTGA. CDR3 DNA sequence: TGTGCCAGCAGCTTCTCAGTCACTAGCACAGATACGCAGTATTTT. Its protein is CASSFSVTSTDTQYF.